The 8 T cell receptor beta chains below come from one sample, sequenced in a study of vaccination and CD4 T cells after COVID-19. No antigens are known for them. Sequencing of cultured CD4+ T cell DNA used the Oncomine TCR Beta short-read assay. From the PCR reads, TCRdb called clonotypes with MiXCR, one entry per CDR3 protein. The sample lists 9,500 to 15,000 distinct CDR3 sequences; around 20% were seen once. Treatment here: approximately nine-day PBMC culture with coronavirus spike peptide pools or control peptides (ViraFEST assay). The source material was CD4+ T cells from blood, cultured in vitro, sampled before SARS-CoV-2 vaccination. The receptors originated from a human donor who received a COVID-19 vaccine.

The J gene is TRBJ1-2, the V gene TRBV4-1, with D unclear. In germline, CDR1 is MGHRA, CDR2 YSYEKL. Trimming removed 2 bases from V and 2 bases from J, with 12 bases in between. This CDR3 comprises 15 residues. CDR3 protein: CASSQRSVVNYGYTF. In nucleotides, the CDR3 is TGCGCCAGCAGCCAAAGATCGGTCGTGAACTATGGCTACACCTTC.

The chain is built from TRBV7-9 and TRBJ1-1; TRBD1 might be the D (6 bases). CDR1 is SEHNR and CDR2 is FQNEAQ in the germline V gene (reference sequence). V was clipped by 4 bases and J by 2 bases, with 11 bases between them. The CDR3 has 14 amino acids. The CDR3 sequence: CASSSTGRNTEAFF. The CDR3 DNA is TGTGCCAGCAGCTCCACAGGGAGAAACACTGAAGCTTTCTTT.

The V gene is TRBV20-1, the J gene TRBJ2-5; 7 bases align to TRBD1. V shed 2 bases and J 3 bases; nucleotides not matched to a gene: 9. CDR3 length: 15 amino acids. Germline-derived CDR1 and CDR2 are DFQATT and SNEGSKA (reference sequence). CDR3: CSARRGGETKETQYF. In DNA form, the CDR3 reads TGCAGTGCTAGACGAGGGGGCGAGACCAAAGAGACCCAGTACTTC.

The rearrangement links TRBV2 to TRBJ1-1, with unresolved D. The CDR3 length is 13 residues. V dropped 4 bases and J dropped 3 bases, with 9 bases sitting between them. Germline assignment: CDR1 SNHLY and CDR2 FYNNEI. As DNA, the CDR3 is TGTGCCAGCAGTGTGAGGAGGGACACTGAAGCTTTCTTT. Translating gives CASSVRRDTEAFF.

There are a few counts of this clonotype. The CDR3 here is CATSLTGQGRHNEQFF. CDR3 coding DNA: TGTGCCACCAGTTTGACGGGACAGGGTCGCCACAATGAGCAGTTCTTC. The chain employs TRBV24-1 and TRBJ2-1, with 9 bases that match TRBD1. From germline, CDR1 is KGHDR and CDR2 SFDVKD. Losses at the gene ends were 6 bases for V and 5 bases for J; bases not matched to a gene: 10. The CDR3 contains 16 residues.

The chain carries TRBV12-3 or TRBV12-4 and TRBJ2-3; 13 bases map to TRBD2. The CDR3 contains 17 residues. V was pared by 5 bases and J by 3 bases, with 8 bases of the junction left unmatched. The DNA of the CDR3 is TGTGCCAGCAGTGGACTAGCGGGGGCCTTAGAGACAGATACGCAGTATTTT. Translation: CASSGLAGALETDTQYF.

This clonotype was counted between two and nine times. The chain joins TRBV4-2 to TRBJ1-1; 7 bases fit TRBD1. With 6 bases clipped from V and 0 bases from J, the junction kept 4 bases outside the gene matches. The CDR3 has 14 amino acids. Germline CDR1 reads LGHNA; CDR2 reads YNFKEQ. The CDR3 sequence: CASRRQGMNTEAFF. The CDR3 coding sequence is TGTGCCAGCAGGCGACAGGGAATGAACACTGAAGCTTTCTTT.

The J gene is TRBJ1-4, the V gene TRBV20-1; D call uncertain. With 3 bases removed from V and 0 bases from J, the gap between germline ends came to 8 bases. The CDR3 sequence is 14 residues long. CDR1 is DFQATT and CDR2 is SNEGSKA in the germline V gene (reference sequence). This chain's CDR3 is CSASGIPTNEKLFF. DNA of the CDR3: TGCAGTGCTAGCGGGATTCCAACTAATGAAAAACTGTTTTTT.